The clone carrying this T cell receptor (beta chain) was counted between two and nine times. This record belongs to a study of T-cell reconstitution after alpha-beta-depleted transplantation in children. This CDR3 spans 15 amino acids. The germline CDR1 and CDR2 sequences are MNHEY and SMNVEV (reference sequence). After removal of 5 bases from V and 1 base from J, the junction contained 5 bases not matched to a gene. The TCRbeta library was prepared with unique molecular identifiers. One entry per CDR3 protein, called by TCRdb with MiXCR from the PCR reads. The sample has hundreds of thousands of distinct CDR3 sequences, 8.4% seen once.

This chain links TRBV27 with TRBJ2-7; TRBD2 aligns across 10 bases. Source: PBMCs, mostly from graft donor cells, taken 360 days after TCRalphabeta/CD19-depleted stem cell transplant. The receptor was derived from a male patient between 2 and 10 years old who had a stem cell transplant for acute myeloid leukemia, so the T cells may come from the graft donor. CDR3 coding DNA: TGTGCCAGCAGTGCTACTAGCGGGAAATCCTACGAGCAGTACTTC. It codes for CASSATSGKSYEQYF.